What follows are 4 T cell receptor beta chains derived from one specimen sequenced in a study of read filtering for tumor transcriptome and immune sequencing. Molecular barcoded adaptors covering alpha/delta and beta/gamma chains were used on approximately 400 ng RNA. TCRdb passed the reads through MiXCR, listing each CDR3 protein once. There are 30,000 to 35,000 distinct CDR3 sequences in the sample; around a sixth occur only once, and more than 15% lies in the top ten. Source material: a population of CD138-negative cells sorted from bone marrow. The origin of the receptors is a donor aged 40 or older with multiple myeloma.

About this clonotype: An end of the junction does not agree with germline; a read error may underlie this. The rearrangement links TRBV2 to TRBJ2-2, with 8 bases identical to TRBD1. The CDR3 sequence is 15 residues long. Looked up from germline, CDR1 is SNHLY and CDR2 is FYNNEI. CDR3 DNA sequence: TGCGCCAGCAGTGAAGTGACAGGGGAGACCGGGGAGCTGTTTTTT. Protein: CASSEVTGETGELFF. The full variable domain, in which reference TRBV2 and TRBJ2-2 provide the parts outside the CDR3, is EPEVTQTPSHQVTQMGQEVILRCVPISNHLYFYWYRQILGQKVEFLVSFYNNEISEKSEIFDDQFSVERPDGSNFTLKIRSTKLEDSAMYFCASSEVTGETGELFFGEGSRLTVL.

A word on this clonotype: This may be a read error: a much more frequent sequence differs by one nucleotide. This chain links TRBV9 with TRBJ1-1; possibly TRBD1 for D (6 bases). The CDR3 contains 16 residues. Germline loops: CDR1 SGDLS, CDR2 YYNGEE. The germline V and J ends were trimmed by 6 bases and 0 bases, with 18 bases remaining between them. The CDR3 DNA reads TGTGCCAGCAACGAACCAGGGGCCGGATTGAACACTGAAGCTTTCTTT. Translated: CASNEPGAGLNTEAFF.

The CDR3 sequence is CASSPNTGVVGHTF. CDR3 sequence (DNA): TGTGCCAGCAGCCCCAACACAGGGGTAGTGGGCCACACCTTC. This rearrangement joins TRBV6-1 to TRBJ1-2; 7 nucleotides line up with TRBD1. The CDR3 totals 14 residues. V lost 6 bases and J lost 12; bases outside the gene matches: 16. The germline CDR1 and CDR2 sequences are MNHNS and SASEGT.

This clonotype was found many times. The chain has TRBV7-8 and TRBJ1-6; 7 bases map to TRBD1. Germline values: CDR1 SGHVS, CDR2 FQNEAQ. CDR3 length: 15 residues. The V segment lost 0 bases and the J segment 10 bases; nucleotides outside the gene matches: 6. The CDR3: CASSLASTGVSPLHF. Written as DNA, the CDR3 is TGTGCCAGCAGCTTAGCCAGCACAGGGGTGTCACCCCTCCACTTT. Together with reference TRBV7-8 and TRBJ1-6, the CDR3 gives the full variable domain: GAGVSQSPRYKVAKRGQDVALRCDPISGHVSLFWYQQALGQGPEFLTYFQNEAQLDKSGLPSDRFFAERPEGSVSTLKIQRTQQEDSAVYLCASSLASTGVSPLHFGNGTRLTVT.